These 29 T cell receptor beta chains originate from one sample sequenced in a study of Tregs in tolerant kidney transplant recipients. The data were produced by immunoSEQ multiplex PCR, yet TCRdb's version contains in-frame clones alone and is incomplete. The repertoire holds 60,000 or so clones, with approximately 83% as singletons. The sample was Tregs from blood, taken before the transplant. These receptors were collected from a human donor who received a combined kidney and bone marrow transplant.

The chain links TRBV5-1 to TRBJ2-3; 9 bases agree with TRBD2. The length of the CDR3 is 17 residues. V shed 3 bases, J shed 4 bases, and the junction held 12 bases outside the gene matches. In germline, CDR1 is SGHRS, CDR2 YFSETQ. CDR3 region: CASSSGRRGGGSDTQYF. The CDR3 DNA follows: TGCGCCAGCAGCTCGGGAAGGCGGGGGGGCGGCTCAGATACGCAGTATTTT.

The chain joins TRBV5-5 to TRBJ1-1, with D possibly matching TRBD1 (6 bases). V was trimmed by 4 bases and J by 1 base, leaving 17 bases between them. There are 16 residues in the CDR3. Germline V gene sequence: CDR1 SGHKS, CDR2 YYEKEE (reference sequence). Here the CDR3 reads CASSPESKTGNTEAFF. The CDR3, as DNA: TGTGCCAGCAGCCCGGAATCTAAGACAGGGAACACTGAAGCTTTCTTT.

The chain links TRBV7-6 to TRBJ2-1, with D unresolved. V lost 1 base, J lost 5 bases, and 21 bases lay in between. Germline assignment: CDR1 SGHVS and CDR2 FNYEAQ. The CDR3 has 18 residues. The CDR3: CASSLGLRVLFSDNEQFF. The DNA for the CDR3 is TGTGCCAGCAGCTTAGGTTTAAGAGTCCTATTCTCTGACAATGAGCAGTTCTTC.

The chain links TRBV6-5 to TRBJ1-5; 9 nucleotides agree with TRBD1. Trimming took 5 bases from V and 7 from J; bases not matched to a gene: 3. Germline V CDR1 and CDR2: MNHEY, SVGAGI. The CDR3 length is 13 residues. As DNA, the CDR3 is TGTGCCAGCAGTGACAGGGGGAGCCAGCCCCAGCATTTT. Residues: CASSDRGSQPQHF.

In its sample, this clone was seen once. CDR3 in DNA: TGTGCCAGCAGGTCTTTGGACAGGGGGCATGGCTACACCTTC. Translated: CASRSLDRGHGYTF. The rearrangement links TRBV27 to TRBJ1-2; 11 bases are shared with TRBD1. After removal of 6 bases from V and 6 bases from J, the junction contained 6 bases not matched to a gene. This CDR3 spans 14 amino acids. The germline CDR1 and CDR2 sequences are MNHEY and SMNVEV (reference sequence).

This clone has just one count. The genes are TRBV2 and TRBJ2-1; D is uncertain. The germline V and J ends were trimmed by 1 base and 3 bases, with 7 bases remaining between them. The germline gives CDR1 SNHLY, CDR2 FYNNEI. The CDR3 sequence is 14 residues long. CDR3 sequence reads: CASSEVALYNEQFF. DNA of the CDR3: TGTGCCAGCAGTGAAGTGGCCCTCTACAATGAGCAGTTCTTC.

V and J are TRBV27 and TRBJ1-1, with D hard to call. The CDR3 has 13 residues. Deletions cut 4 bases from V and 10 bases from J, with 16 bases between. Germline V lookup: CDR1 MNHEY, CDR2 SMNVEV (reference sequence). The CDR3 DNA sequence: TGTGCCAGCAGTTCCTCTCTATCTACCGGAGCTTTCTTT. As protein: CASSSSLSTGAFF.

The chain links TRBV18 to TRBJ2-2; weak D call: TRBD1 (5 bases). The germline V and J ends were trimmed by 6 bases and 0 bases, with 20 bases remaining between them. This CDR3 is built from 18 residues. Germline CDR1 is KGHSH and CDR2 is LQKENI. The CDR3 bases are TGTGCCAGCTCGCCTCTGGGCAGGGTGCTTTCGAACACCGGGGAGCTGTTTTTT. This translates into CASSPLGRVLSNTGELFF. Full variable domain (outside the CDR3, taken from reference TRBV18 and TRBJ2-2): NAGVMQNPRHLVRRRGQEARLRCSPMKGHSHVYWYRQLPEEGLKFMVYLQKENIIDESGMPKERFSAEFPKEGPSILRIQQVVRGDSAAYFCASSPLGRVLSNTGELFFGEGSRLTVL.

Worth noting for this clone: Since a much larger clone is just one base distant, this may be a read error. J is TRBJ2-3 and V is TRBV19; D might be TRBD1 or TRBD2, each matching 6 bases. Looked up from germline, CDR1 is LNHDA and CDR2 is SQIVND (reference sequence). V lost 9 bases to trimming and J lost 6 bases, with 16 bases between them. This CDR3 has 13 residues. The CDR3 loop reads CARRIGGGDTQYF. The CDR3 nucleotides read TGTGCCAGGAGGATTGGAGGGGGGGATACGCAGTATTTT. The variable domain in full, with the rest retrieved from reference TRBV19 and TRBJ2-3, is DGGITQSPKYLFRKEGQNVTLSCEQNLNHDAMYWYRQDPGQGLRLIYYSQIVNDFQKGDIAEGYSVSREKKESFPLTVTSAQKNPTAFYLCARRIGGGDTQYFGPGTRLTVL.

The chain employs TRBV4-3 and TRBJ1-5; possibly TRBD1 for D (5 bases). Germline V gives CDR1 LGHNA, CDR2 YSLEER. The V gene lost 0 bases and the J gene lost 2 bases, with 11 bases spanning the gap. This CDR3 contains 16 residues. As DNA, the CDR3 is TGCGCCAGCAGCCAAGATGGGGGTATAGGCAATCAGCCCCAGCATTTT. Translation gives CASSQDGGIGNQPQHF.

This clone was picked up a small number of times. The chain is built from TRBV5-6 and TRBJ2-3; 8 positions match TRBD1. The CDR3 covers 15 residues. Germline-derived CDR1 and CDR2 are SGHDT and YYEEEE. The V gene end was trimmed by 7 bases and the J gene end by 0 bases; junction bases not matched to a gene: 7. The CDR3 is CASRTGRPSTDTQYF. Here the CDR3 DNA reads TGTGCCAGCCGGACAGGGAGACCTAGCACAGATACGCAGTATTTT.

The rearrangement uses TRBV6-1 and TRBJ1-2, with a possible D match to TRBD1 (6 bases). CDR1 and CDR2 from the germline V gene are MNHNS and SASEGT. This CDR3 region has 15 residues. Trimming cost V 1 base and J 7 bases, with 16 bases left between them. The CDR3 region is CASSEGGLGGGGYTF. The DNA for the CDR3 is TGTGCCAGCAGTGAAGGTGGGCTGGGAGGGGGTGGCTACACCTTC.

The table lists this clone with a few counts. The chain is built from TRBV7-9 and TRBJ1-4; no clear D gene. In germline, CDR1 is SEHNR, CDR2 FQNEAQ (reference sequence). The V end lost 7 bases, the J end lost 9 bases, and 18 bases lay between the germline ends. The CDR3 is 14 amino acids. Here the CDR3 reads CASTRSEKFQKLFF. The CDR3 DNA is TGTGCCAGCACCCGATCAGAAAAGTTCCAAAAACTGTTTTTT.

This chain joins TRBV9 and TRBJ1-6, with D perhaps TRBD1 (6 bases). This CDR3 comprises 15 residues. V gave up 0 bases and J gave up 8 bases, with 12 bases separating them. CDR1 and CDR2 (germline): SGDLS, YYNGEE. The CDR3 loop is CASSVGIQGDSPLHF. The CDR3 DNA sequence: TGTGCCAGCAGCGTAGGCATACAGGGAGATTCACCCCTCCACTTT.

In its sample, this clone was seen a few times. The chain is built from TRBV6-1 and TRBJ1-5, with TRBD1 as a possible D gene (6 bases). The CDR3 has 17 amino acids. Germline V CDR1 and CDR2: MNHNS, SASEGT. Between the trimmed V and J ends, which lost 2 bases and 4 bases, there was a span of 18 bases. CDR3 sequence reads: CASSEYGRGGVNQPQHF. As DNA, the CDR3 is TGTGCCAGCAGTGAATACGGTCGGGGGGGCGTAAATCAGCCCCAGCATTTT.

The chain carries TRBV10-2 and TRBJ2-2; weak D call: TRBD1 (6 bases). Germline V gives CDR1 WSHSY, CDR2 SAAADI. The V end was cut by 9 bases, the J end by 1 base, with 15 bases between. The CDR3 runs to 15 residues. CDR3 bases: TGCGCCAGTCACCACAGGGCTTTGAACACCGGGGAGCTGTTTTTT. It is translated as CASHHRALNTGELFF.

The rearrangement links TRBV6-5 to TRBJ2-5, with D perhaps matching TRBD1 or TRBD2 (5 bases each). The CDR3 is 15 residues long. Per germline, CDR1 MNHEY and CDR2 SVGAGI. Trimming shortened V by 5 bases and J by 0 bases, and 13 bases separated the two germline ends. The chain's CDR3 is CASSRGRRHQETQYF. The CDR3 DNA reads TGTGCCAGCAGTAGGGGACGGCGACACCAAGAGACCCAGTACTTC.

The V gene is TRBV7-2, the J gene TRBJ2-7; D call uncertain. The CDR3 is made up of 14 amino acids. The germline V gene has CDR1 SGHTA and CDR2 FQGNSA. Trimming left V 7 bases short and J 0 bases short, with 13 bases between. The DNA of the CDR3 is TGTGCCAGCACCCCGAGGCAATCCTCCTACGAGCAGTACTTC. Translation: CASTPRQSSYEQYF.

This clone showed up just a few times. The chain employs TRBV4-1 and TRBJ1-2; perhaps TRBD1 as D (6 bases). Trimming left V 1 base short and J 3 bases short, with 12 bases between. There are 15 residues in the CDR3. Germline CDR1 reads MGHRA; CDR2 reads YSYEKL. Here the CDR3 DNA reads TGCGCCAGCAGCCAAGGGGGGGGGCGCGACTATGGCTACACCTTC. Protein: CASSQGGGRDYGYTF.

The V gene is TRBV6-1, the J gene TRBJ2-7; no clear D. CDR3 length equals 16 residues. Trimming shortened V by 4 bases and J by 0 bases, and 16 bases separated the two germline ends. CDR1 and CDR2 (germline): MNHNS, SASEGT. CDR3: CASSVLWTETSYEQYF. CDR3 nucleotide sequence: TGTGCCAGCAGTGTCCTGTGGACGGAGACCTCCTACGAGCAGTACTTC.

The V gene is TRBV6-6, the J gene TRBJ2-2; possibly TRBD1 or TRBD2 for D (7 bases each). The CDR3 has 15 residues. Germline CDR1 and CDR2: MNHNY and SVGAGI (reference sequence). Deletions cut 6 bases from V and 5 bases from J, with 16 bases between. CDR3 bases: TGTGCCAGCAGCCAGGGGGGGATAGGTACCGGGGAGCTGTTTTTT. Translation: CASSQGGIGTGELFF.

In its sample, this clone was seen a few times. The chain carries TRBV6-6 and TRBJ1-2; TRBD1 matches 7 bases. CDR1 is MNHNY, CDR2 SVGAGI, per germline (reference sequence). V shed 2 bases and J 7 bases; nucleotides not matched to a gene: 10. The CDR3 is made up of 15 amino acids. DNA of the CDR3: TGTGCCAGCAGTTACGATTCAGGGGGTATGGGTGGCTACACCTTC. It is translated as CASSYDSGGMGGYTF.

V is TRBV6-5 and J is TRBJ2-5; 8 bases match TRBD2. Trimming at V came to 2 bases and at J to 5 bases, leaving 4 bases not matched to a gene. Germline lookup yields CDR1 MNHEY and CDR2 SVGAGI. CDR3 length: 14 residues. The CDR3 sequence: CASSYGGLVETQYF. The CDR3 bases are TGTGCCAGCAGTTACGGGGGACTAGTCGAGACCCAGTACTTC.

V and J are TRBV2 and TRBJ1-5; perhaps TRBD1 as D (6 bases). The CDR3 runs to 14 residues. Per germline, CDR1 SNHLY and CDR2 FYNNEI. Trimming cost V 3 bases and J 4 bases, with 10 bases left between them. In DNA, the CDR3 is TGTGCCAGCAGTGACTCCAGGGGTAATCAGCCCCAGCATTTT. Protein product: CASSDSRGNQPQHF.

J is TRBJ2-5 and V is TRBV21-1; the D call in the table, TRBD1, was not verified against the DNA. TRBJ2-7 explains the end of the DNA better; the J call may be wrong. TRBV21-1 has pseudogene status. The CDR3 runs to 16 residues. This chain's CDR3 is CASSYRQGAGRYEQYF. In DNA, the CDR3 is TGTGCCAGCAGCTACCGACAGGGGGCAGGCCGGTACGAGCAGTACTTC.

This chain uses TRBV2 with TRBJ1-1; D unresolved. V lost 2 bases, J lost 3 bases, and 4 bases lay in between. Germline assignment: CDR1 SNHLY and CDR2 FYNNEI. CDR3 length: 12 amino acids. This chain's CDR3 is CASSERDTEAFF. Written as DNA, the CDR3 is TGTGCCAGCAGTGAAAGGGACACTGAAGCTTTCTTT.

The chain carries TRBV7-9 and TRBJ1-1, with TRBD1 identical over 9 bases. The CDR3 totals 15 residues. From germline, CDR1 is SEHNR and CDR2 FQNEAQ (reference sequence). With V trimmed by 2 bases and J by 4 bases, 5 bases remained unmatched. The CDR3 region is CASSLSQGASTEAFF. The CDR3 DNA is TGTGCCAGCAGCTTATCACAGGGGGCGAGCACTGAAGCTTTCTTT.

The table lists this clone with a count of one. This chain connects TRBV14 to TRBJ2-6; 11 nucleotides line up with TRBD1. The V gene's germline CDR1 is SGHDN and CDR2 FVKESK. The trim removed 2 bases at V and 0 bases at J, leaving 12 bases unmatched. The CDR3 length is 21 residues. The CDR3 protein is CASSQPLRGTGGASGANVLTF. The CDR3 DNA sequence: TGTGCCAGCAGCCAACCTCTTCGGGGGACAGGGGGAGCCTCTGGGGCCAACGTCCTGACTTTC.

CDR3 residues: CASSHSTRTITGELFF. The CDR3 region has the DNA TGTGCCAGCTCTCACTCAACCCGGACTATCACCGGGGAGCTGTTTTTT. V and J are TRBV18 and TRBJ2-2; D might be TRBD2 (6 bases). CDR1 and CDR2 (germline): KGHSH, LQKENI. This CDR3 comprises 16 residues. V lost 6 bases, J lost 4 bases, and 18 bases lay in between.